Each of the 26 T cell receptor beta chains below was sequenced from the same sample in a study of blood T cell repertoires in COVID-19. Measured with immunoSEQ multiplex PCR; TCRdb has only the in-frame clones, and not every one. This table holds fewer than 200,000 clones, over 75% found once. The sequenced material came from peripheral blood. The receptors come from a man aged 65-85 years with active or convalescent COVID-19.

This chain connects TRBV5-1 to TRBJ2-7; 9 bases fit TRBD2. The length of the CDR3 is 14 residues. Germline V gene data show CDR1 as SGHRS and CDR2 as YFSETQ. The trim removed 4 bases at V and 7 bases at J, leaving 9 bases unmatched. The CDR3 loop is CASSKALAGHEQYF. In DNA, the CDR3 is TGCGCCAGCAGCAAGGCACTAGCGGGCCATGAGCAGTACTTC.

The chain is built from TRBV5-1 and TRBJ2-3, with a tentative D call TRBD2 (5 bases). The CDR3 consists of 13 residues. Trimming took 2 bases from V and 4 from J, leaving 8 bases between them. Per germline, CDR1 SGHRS and CDR2 YFSETQ. The CDR3: CASSLGSADTQYF. CDR3 sequence (DNA): TGCGCCAGCAGCTTAGGGAGCGCAGATACGCAGTATTTT. The full variable domain, rest sourced from reference TRBV5-1 and TRBJ2-3, is KAGVTQTPRYLIKTRGQQVTLSCSPISGHRSVSWYQQTPGQGLQFLFEYFSETQRNKGNFPGRFSGRQFSNSRSEMNVSTLELGDSALYLCASSLGSADTQYFGPGTRLTVL.

The chain employs TRBV7-9 and TRBJ1-5, with no clear D. CDR1 is SEHNR, CDR2 FQNEAQ, per germline (reference sequence). CDR3 length: 14 residues. V was clipped by 4 bases and J by 2 bases, with 9 bases between them. The CDR3 DNA follows: TGTGCCAGCAGCTCGGGGAGCGGCAATCAGCCCCAGCATTTT. It translates to CASSSGSGNQPQHF.

In this sample, this clone turned up a few times. The V and J genes are TRBV3-1 (or the pseudogene TRBV3-2) and TRBJ1-6, with unresolved D. The germline gives CDR1 LGHDT, CDR2 YNNKEL (reference sequence). V dropped 1 base and J dropped 3 bases, with 4 bases sitting between them. The CDR3 spans 14 residues. The DNA of the CDR3 is TGTGCCAGCAGCCAAGTCCGCTATAATTCACCCCTCCACTTT. It is translated as CASSQVRYNSPLHF.

There are many counts of this clone. The chain uses TRBV5-1 and TRBJ2-5; TRBD1 is a possible D gene (6 bases). The CDR3 contains 17 residues. Trimming removed 1 base from V and 2 bases from J, with 18 bases in between. Germline-derived CDR1 and CDR2 are SGHRS and YFSETQ. The CDR3 nucleotides read TGCGCCAGCAGCTTGTCGGACCCTGGGGGCTTGCAAGAGACCCAGTACTTC. The encoded protein is CASSLSDPGGLQETQYF.

V is TRBV7-9 and J is TRBJ2-1; 7 bases fit TRBD2. J lost 1 base, V lost 4 bases, and 1 base had no gene match. The CDR3 covers 14 residues. Germline CDR1 is SEHNR and CDR2 is FQNEAQ (reference sequence). This CDR3 reads CASSSGGSYNEQFF. In DNA, the CDR3 is TGTGCCAGCAGCTCGGGGGGATCCTACAATGAGCAGTTCTTC.

The gene calls are TRBV3-1 (or the pseudogene TRBV3-2) and TRBJ2-5; 7 bases are a match to TRBD1. Trimming at V came to 1 base and at J to 3 bases, leaving 8 bases not matched to a gene. Per germline, CDR1 LGHDT and CDR2 YNNKEL (reference sequence). The CDR3 contains 16 residues. The CDR3 DNA reads as TGTGCCAGCAGCCAAGCTGGCTATACAGGGGAAGAGACCCAGTACTTC. It specifies CASSQAGYTGEETQYF.

This rearrangement joins TRBV6-5 to TRBJ2-7; D may be TRBD2 (5 bases). V was pared by 11 bases and J by 1 base, with 15 bases between. CDR1 is MNHEY and CDR2 is SVGAGI in the germline V gene. This CDR3 region has 13 residues. Here the CDR3 reads CACFGRGSYEQYF. The CDR3 DNA reads TGTGCCTGTTTCGGTAGAGGGTCCTACGAGCAGTACTTC.

This clone was recorded only once. The chain employs TRBV2 and TRBJ1-4; D possibly corresponds to TRBD1 (6 bases). CDR1 SNHLY and CDR2 FYNNEI come from the germline V gene. Trimming cost V 5 bases and J 8 bases, with 12 bases left between them. This CDR3 has 13 residues. The CDR3 DNA sequence: TGTGCCAGCAGTCTCCTAACAGGGGAAAAACTGTTTTTT. This encodes CASSLLTGEKLFF.

The rearrangement uses TRBV19 and TRBJ1-2; 7 positions match TRBD1. This CDR3 is 15 amino acids long. The germline V gene encodes CDR1 LNHDA and CDR2 SQIVND (reference sequence). Germline trimming cut 5 bases from V and 8 bases from J; bases unmatched to any gene: 14. CDR3 coding DNA: TGTGCCAGTAGTCCCCGACAGGGAATGATCTTGGGCTACACCTTC. Its protein is CASSPRQGMILGYTF.

In the case of this clone: Additional DNA sequences in this sample encode the identical CDR3. The chain carries TRBV5-1 and TRBJ1-2; a possible D gene is TRBD1 (6 bases). Germline CDR1 and CDR2: SGHRS and YFSETQ. Trimming stripped 0 bases from V and 6 bases from J, with 9 bases between. This CDR3 is 13 amino acids long. CDR3 bases: TGCGCCAGCAGCTTGGCGGCAGGGGATGGCTACACCTTC. It yields the protein CASSLAAGDGYTF.

V gene TRBV2 combines with J gene TRBJ2-5; 10 nucleotides align to TRBD2. The CDR3 is made up of 15 amino acids. V dropped 6 bases and J dropped 4; count of bases not matched to a gene: 8. Per the germline V gene, CDR1 is SNHLY and CDR2 is FYNNEI. The CDR3 reads CASSLAGAGPETQYF. In nucleotides, the CDR3 is TGTGCCAGCAGCCTAGCGGGAGCAGGTCCAGAGACCCAGTACTTC. The complete variable domain, with remaining parts taken from reference TRBV2 and TRBJ2-5, reads EPEVTQTPSHQVTQMGQEVILRCVPISNHLYFYWYRQILGQKVEFLVSFYNNEISEKSEIFDDQFSVERPDGSNFTLKIRSTKLEDSAMYFCASSLAGAGPETQYFGPGTRLLVL.

The V and J genes are TRBV2 and TRBJ2-3; D perhaps matches TRBD1 (5 bases). CDR1 is SNHLY, CDR2 FYNNEI, per germline. CDR3 length equals 14 residues. Trimming removed 3 bases from V and 1 base from J, with 8 bases in between. As DNA, the CDR3 is TGTGCCAGCAGTGATAAACAGGGCACAGATACGCAGTATTTT. This codes for CASSDKQGTDTQYF.

The V call is TRBV9, the J call TRBJ2-1; 14 nucleotides align to TRBD2. V lost 0 bases to trimming and J lost 10 bases; unmatched junction nucleotides: 12. This CDR3 spans 18 amino acids. Germline V gene data show CDR1 as SGDLS and CDR2 as YYNGEE. The CDR3 coding sequence is TGTGCCAGCAGCGTAGGGCTAGGGACTAGCGGGAGTGTCTGGGAGCAGTTCTTC. Its protein product is CASSVGLGTSGSVWEQFF.

This rearrangement joins TRBV30 to TRBJ1-5; D is ambiguous. The CDR3 runs to 13 residues. V was cut by 2 bases and J by 2 bases, with 7 bases left in between. Germline assignment: CDR1 GTSNPN and CDR2 SVGIG (reference sequence). CDR3: CAWSPEGNQPQHF. CDR3 nucleotides: TGTGCCTGGAGTCCGGAGGGCAATCAGCCCCAGCATTTT. Full variable domain (rest looked up from reference TRBV30 and TRBJ1-5): SQTIHQWPATLVQPVGSPLSLECTVEGTSNPNLYWYRQAAGRGLQLLFYSVGIGQISSEVPQNLSASRPQDRQFILSSKKLLLSDSGFYLCAWSPEGNQPQHFGDGTRLSIL.

This clone was seen only a few times. The chain has TRBV2 and TRBJ1-1; TRBD1 might be the D (5 bases). This CDR3 has 14 amino acids. CDR1 and CDR2 (germline): SNHLY, FYNNEI. Trimming stripped 6 bases from V and 3 bases from J, with 14 bases between. The CDR3 coding sequence is TGTGCCAGCAGCAGGGAGGGCTTCGACACTGAAGCTTTCTTT. It codes for CASSREGFDTEAFF.

This clone was recorded only once. The chain combines TRBV7-8 with TRBJ1-1; D is possibly TRBD1 (5 bases). The CDR3 is made up of 15 amino acids. V shed 1 base and J shed 1 base, with 10 bases lying between them. Germline V lookup: CDR1 SGHVS, CDR2 FQNEAQ. Written as DNA, the CDR3 is TGTGCCAGCAGCTTAGATGGGGCTTGGAACACTGAAGCTTTCTTT. The encoded protein is CASSLDGAWNTEAFF.

The chain has TRBV4-2 and TRBJ1-2; D is perhaps TRBD1 (5 bases). CDR1 is LGHNA and CDR2 is YNFKEQ in the germline V gene. Trimming took off 0 bases at V and 13 bases at J, with 15 bases between the two ends. The length of the CDR3 is 13 residues. The DNA for the CDR3 is TGTGCCAGCAGCCAAGATCCTGGGGCCATTCGCACCTTC. It specifies CASSQDPGAIRTF.

V and J are TRBV9 and TRBJ1-1; tentatively, D is TRBD1 (6 bases). Germline V gene lookup returns CDR1 SGDLS and CDR2 YYNGEE. The CDR3 loop spans 15 amino acids. V lost 4 bases to trimming and J lost 0 bases, with 13 bases between them. The CDR3 loop reads CASSRGGDMNTEAFF. CDR3 in DNA: TGTGCCAGCAGCCGAGGGGGAGACATGAACACTGAAGCTTTCTTT.

This chain connects TRBV16 to TRBJ1-2; D not resolved. This CDR3 has 13 amino acids. Germline CDR1 KGHSY, CDR2 FQNENV. Trimming removed 0 bases at V and 4 bases at J, with 6 bases between. Here the CDR3 DNA reads TGTGCCAGCAGCCAATCGGAGGGCTATGGCTACACCTTC. This gives the protein CASSQSEGYGYTF.

This clone was counted only a few times. The gene calls are TRBV28 and TRBJ1-1, with D unresolved. The germline V gene has CDR1 MDHEN and CDR2 SYDVKM. This CDR3 contains 12 residues. Trimming removed 4 bases from V and 4 bases from J, with 7 bases in between. DNA of the CDR3: TGTGCCAGCAGTTCTACTGGCACTGAAGCTTTCTTT. Translated, it gives CASSSTGTEAFF.

The chain recombines TRBV27 with TRBJ2-1; unclear D gene. Trimming left V 5 bases short and J 7 bases short, with 9 bases between. CDR1 and CDR2 (germline): MNHEY, SMNVEV (reference sequence). This CDR3 has 12 amino acids. The CDR3 DNA reads TGTGCCAGCAGTCGACTCCGTAATGAGCAGTTCTTC. Amino acids: CASSRLRNEQFF.

V is TRBV10-3 and J is TRBJ2-7; D possibly corresponds to TRBD2 (6 bases). The length of the CDR3 is 15 residues. The V and J ends lost 2 bases and 3 bases respectively, with 14 bases between them. CDR1 and CDR2 (germline): ENHRY, SYGVKD. Here the CDR3 DNA reads TGTGCCATCAGTGAGACTAGCAGCTCAAACTACGAGCAGTACTTC. Translated, it gives CAISETSSSNYEQYF.

This clone came up many times. The CDR3 here is CASSYSGDQPQHF. The DNA of the CDR3 is TGTGCCAGCAGTTACTCAGGGGATCAGCCCCAGCATTTT. This chain connects TRBV6-2 or TRBV6-3 to TRBJ1-5; possible D gene TRBD1, 5 bases. Germline V gene sequence: CDR1 MNHEY, CDR2 SVGEGT. The CDR3 length is 13 residues. With 0 bases removed from V and 5 bases from J, the gap between germline ends came to 5 bases.

This clone has a single count. The chain carries TRBV29-1 and TRBJ1-2; possible D gene TRBD1, 5 bases. Germline CDR1 and CDR2: SQVTM and ANQGSEA. V dropped 1 base and J dropped 6 bases, with 15 bases sitting between them. The CDR3 runs to 14 residues. CDR3 coding DNA: TGCAGCGTTGAAGGGGCAGGGAGGTCGGATGGCTACACCTTC. Translated, it gives CSVEGAGRSDGYTF.

The chain has TRBV7-9 and TRBJ2-1; 10 nucleotides agree with TRBD2. J gave up 9 bases and V 3 bases, and 14 bases lay outside the gene matches. The CDR3 is made up of 17 amino acids. The V gene's germline CDR1 is SEHNR and CDR2 FQNEAQ (reference sequence). CDR3 protein: CASSFGAGGPAKGEQFF. The CDR3 DNA follows: TGTGCCAGCAGCTTCGGAGCGGGGGGGCCGGCCAAGGGTGAGCAGTTCTTC.